A selection of T cell receptor beta chains follows, all from one sample in a study of radiation and T cells in renal cell carcinoma. The protocol was immunoSEQ multiplex PCR, while the TCRdb copy is restricted to in-frame clones and leaves out a portion. The sample lists around 19,000 clones, around 55% occurring once. Here the sequenced sample was tumor tissue, taken from a patient whose treatment included radiotherapy and nephrectomy. All receptors come from a man in his forties or fifties with renal cell carcinoma. Both conserved end residues are part of each CDR3. The D gene is left open where the match is weak. The listing skips clone size in some rows; elsewhere it reads once, few, many or a size class.

d_call,clone_size,v_call,j_call,cdr3_aa,cdr3_nt
.,.,TRBV5-4,TRBJ2-6,CASSLVQGGANVLTF,TGTGCCAGCAGCTTAGTGCAGGGAGGGGCCAACGTCCTGACTTTC
.,.,TRBV7-9,TRBJ1-4,CASSTHGRTPHNEKLFF,TGTGCCAGCAGCACACATGGAAGGACACCTCATAATGAAAAACTGTTTTTT
.,few,TRBV11-2,TRBJ2-2,CASSLEQLTGELFF,TGTGCCAGCAGCTTGGAACAGCTCACCGGGGAGCTGTTTTTT
TRBD2,.,TRBV5-1,TRBJ2-7,CASSEGLADSYEQYF,TGCGCCAGCAGCGAGGGACTAGCGGACTCCTACGAGCAGTACTTC
.,once,TRBV11-2,TRBJ2-3,CASSFTLSDTQYF,TGTGCCAGCAGCTTCACACTTTCAGATACGCAGTATTTT
.,.,TRBV29-1,TRBJ1-1,CSFGEGRAFF,TGCAGCTTTGGGGAGGGACGAGCTTTCTTT
.,few,TRBV27,TRBJ1-2,CASSSVPRGGYTF,TGTGCCAGCAGTTCCGTGCCGCGGGGAGGCTACACCTTC
.,.,TRBV27,TRBJ1-1,CASSLGPGFEAFF,TGTGCCAGCAGTCTAGGGCCGGGCTTTGAAGCTTTCTTT
TRBD2,.,TRBV5-1,TRBJ2-7,CASSPSSGRAYEQYF,TGCGCCAGCAGCCCTAGTAGCGGGAGGGCCTACGAGCAGTACTTC
.,few,TRBV28,TRBJ2-7,CASRLRLSKPLSYEQYF,TGTGCCAGCAGACTGAGACTATCCAAACCTCTATCCTACGAGCAGTACTTC
.,.,TRBV10-3,TRBJ2-5,CAIRAALELQETQYF,TGTGCCATCAGGGCCGCTTTAGAGTTACAAGAGACCCAGTACTTC
.,.,TRBV11-2,TRBJ2-7,CASSYRTGEQYF,TGTGCCAGCAGCTACCGGACTGGCGAGCAGTACTTC
.,few,TRBV11-1,TRBJ2-5,CASSSPGAGQETQYF,TGTGCCAGCAGCTCACCCGGAGCGGGCCAAGAGACCCAGTACTTC
.,few,TRBV7-2,TRBJ1-1,CASSDNRREAFF,TGTGCCAGCAGCGACAACAGGCGTGAAGCTTTCTTT
TRBD1,medium-sized,TRBV5-8,TRBJ2-7,CASSFGQGGVEQYF,TGTGCCAGCAGCTTTGGACAGGGTGGCGTCGAGCAGTACTTC
TRBD2,.,TRBV2,TRBJ2-2,CASIGSGSPATGELFF,TGTGCCAGCATAGGTAGCGGGAGTCCTGCTACCGGGGAGCTGTTTTTT
TRBD2,.,TRBV29-1,TRBJ2-7,CSVRRLAGKAYEQYF,TGCAGCGTGCGCAGACTAGCGGGAAAGGCCTACGAGCAGTACTTC
.,few,TRBV28,TRBJ2-1,CASSFSLETYNEQFF,TGTGCCAGCAGTTTTAGTTTGGAGACCTACAATGAGCAGTTCTTC
TRBD2,.,TRBV7-2,TRBJ2-7,CASSFWGGGTYEQYF,TGTGCCAGCAGCTTCTGGGGGGGAGGGACCTACGAGCAGTACTTC
.,few,TRBV28,TRBJ1-1,CACAVNTEAFF,TGTGCCTGTGCCGTAAACACTGAAGCTTTCTTT
TRBD2,.,TRBV2,TRBJ2-7,CASYPGGGEQYF,TGTGCCAGCTACCCGGGGGGAGGCGAGCAGTACTTC
.,.,TRBV19,TRBJ2-1,CASSSGLEAYNEQFF,TGTGCCAGTAGTAGCGGACTGGAGGCCTACAATGAGCAGTTCTTC
TRBD1,.,TRBV6-1,TRBJ2-7,CASSEASVRDRGNF,TGTGCCAGCAGTGAAGCGAGTGTCCGGGACAGAGGGAACTTC
.,.,TRBV29-1,TRBJ2-3,CSVVEITDTQYF,TGCAGCGTTGTCGAGATCACAGATACGCAGTATTTT
.,.,TRBV4-3,TRBJ1-1,CASSHSPLDPESLNTEAFF,TGCGCCAGCAGCCACTCCCCACTGGACCCCGAATCGCTGAACACTGAAGCTTTCTTT
.,few,TRBV6-6,TRBJ2-5,CASSGETQYF,TGTGCCAGCAGTGGTGAGACCCAGTACTTC
.,.,TRBV11-2,TRBJ1-2,CASSPNRDGYTF,TGTGCCAGCAGCCCCAACAGGGATGGCTACACCTTC
.,few,TRBV28,TRBJ2-1,CASSLYQREQFF,TGTGCCAGCAGTTTATACCAGCGAGAGCAGTTCTTC
TRBD1,.,TRBV28,TRBJ2-7,CASSRRTGGTYEQYF,TGTGCCAGCAGTCGGAGGACAGGGGGGACCTACGAGCAGTACTTC
.,.,TRBV15,TRBJ1-1,CATSRDTDISEAFF,TGTGCCACCAGCAGAGATACCGACATCTCTGAAGCTTTCTTT
.,once,TRBV4-2,TRBJ1-5,CASSQDVGNRVYSNQPQHF,TGTGCCAGCAGCCAAGATGTTGGTAATCGGGTATATAGCAATCAGCCCCAGCATTTT
.,.,TRBV18,TRBJ1-1,CASSPPQGDTEAFF,TGTGCCAGCTCACCACCACAGGGAGACACTGAAGCTTTCTTT
.,.,TRBV6-6,TRBJ1-5,CASSYPHGRSNQPQHF,TGTGCCAGCAGTTACCCACATGGGAGGAGCAATCAGCCCCAGCATTTT
.,.,TRBV7-2,TRBJ1-1,CASSLYEDTEAFF,TGTGCCAGCAGCTTATATGAGGACACTGAAGCTTTCTTT
.,.,TRBV6-6,TRBJ2-3,CASSYSPIGGSDTQYF,TGTGCCAGCAGTTACTCCCCAATCGGGGGATCAGATACGCAGTATTTT
TRBD1,.,TRBV5-4,TRBJ2-1,CASSKTGTGTYNEQFF,TGTGCCAGCAGCAAAACCGGGACAGGGACTTACAATGAGCAGTTCTTC
.,few,TRBV20-1,TRBJ2-7,CSARPSYEQYF,TGCAGTGCTAGGCCATCCTACGAGCAGTACTTC
.,.,TRBV6-7,TRBJ2-1,CASSYSNTSGSYNEQFF,TGTGCCAGCAGTTACTCCAACACCAGTGGGTCCTACAATGAGCAGTTCTTC
.,.,TRBV18,TRBJ1-4,CASSRDMGDEKLFF,TGTGCCAGCTCTCGGGACATGGGGGATGAAAAACTGTTTTTT
TRBD1,.,TRBV19,TRBJ1-4,CASSIEGTGRKLFF,TGTGCCAGTAGTATAGAGGGGACAGGGAGAAAACTGTTTTTT
TRBD1,few,TRBV30,TRBJ2-7,CAWSGDRSSYEQYF,TGTGCCTGGAGTGGGGACAGGAGCTCCTACGAGCAGTACTTC
.,once,TRBV5-1,TRBJ2-3,CASSLPRGETDTQYF,TGCGCCAGCAGCCTGCCTCGGGGAGAGACAGATACGCAGTATTTT
TRBD1,.,TRBV9,TRBJ2-1,CASSSGGGGPYNEQFF,TGTGCCAGCAGCTCAGGGGGTGGTGGTCCCTACAATGAGCAGTTCTTC
.,few,TRBV2,TRBJ1-5,CASSVLSASNQPQHF,TGTGCCAGCAGTGTTCTCTCCGCCAGCAATCAGCCCCAGCATTTT
.,few,TRBV28,TRBJ2-7,CASTGVAGQTYEQYF,TGTGCCAGCACCGGAGTGGCAGGGCAAACCTACGAGCAGTACTTC
.,medium-sized,TRBV27,TRBJ2-7,CASSLAGPTLYEQYF,TGTGCCAGCAGTTTAGCGGGGCCCACCCTGTACGAGCAGTACTTC
TRBD1,once,TRBV5-4,TRBJ2-7,CASSFQGAAEQYF,TGTGCCAGCAGCTTTCAGGGGGCGGCCGAGCAGTACTTC
.,.,TRBV7-2,TRBJ1-3,CASTPGPSYTSGNTIYF,TGTGCCAGCACCCCGGGGCCATCCTATACCTCTGGAAACACCATATATTTT
.,.,TRBV2,TRBJ1-5,CASLANVNQPQHF,TGTGCCAGCCTGGCCAATGTCAATCAGCCCCAGCATTTT
TRBD2,.,TRBV6-5,TRBJ2-1,CASSRGLAGYNEQFF,TGTGCCAGCAGTCGTGGACTAGCGGGTTACAATGAGCAGTTCTTC
TRBD1,.,TRBV5-1,TRBJ1-1,CASSTTGGRTEAFF,TGCGCCAGCAGCACCACAGGGGGAAGGACTGAAGCTTTCTTT
.,.,TRBV6-6,TRBJ2-2,CASSTPMDTGELFF,TGTGCCAGCAGTACCCCCATGGACACCGGGGAGCTGTTTTTT